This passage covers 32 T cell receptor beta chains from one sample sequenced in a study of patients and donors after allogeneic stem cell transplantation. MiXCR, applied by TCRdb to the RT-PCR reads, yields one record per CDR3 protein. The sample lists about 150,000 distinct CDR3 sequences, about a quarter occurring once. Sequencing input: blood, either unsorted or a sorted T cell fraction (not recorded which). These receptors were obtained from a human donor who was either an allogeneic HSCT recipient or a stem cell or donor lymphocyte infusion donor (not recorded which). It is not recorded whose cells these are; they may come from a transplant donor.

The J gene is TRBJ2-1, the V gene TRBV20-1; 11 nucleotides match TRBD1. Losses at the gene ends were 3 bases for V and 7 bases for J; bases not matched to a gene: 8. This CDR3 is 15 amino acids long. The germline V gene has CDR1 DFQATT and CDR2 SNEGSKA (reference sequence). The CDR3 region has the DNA TGCAGTGCTAGTCCGCGGGACAGGGGGTTTAATGAGCAGTTCTTC. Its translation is CSASPRDRGFNEQFF.

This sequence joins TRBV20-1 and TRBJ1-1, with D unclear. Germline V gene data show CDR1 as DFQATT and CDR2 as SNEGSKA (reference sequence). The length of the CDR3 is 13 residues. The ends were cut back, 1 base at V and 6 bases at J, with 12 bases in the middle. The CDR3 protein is CSARVGVRPEAFF. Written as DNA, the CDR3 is TGCAGTGCTAGAGTCGGCGTGAGACCTGAAGCTTTCTTT.

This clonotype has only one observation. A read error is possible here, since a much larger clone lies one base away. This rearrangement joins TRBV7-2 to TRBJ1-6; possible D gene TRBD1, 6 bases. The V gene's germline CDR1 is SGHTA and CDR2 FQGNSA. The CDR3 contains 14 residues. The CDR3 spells CASSSTGDNPPLHF. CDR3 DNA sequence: TGTGCCAGCAGCTCGACAGGAGATAATCCACCCCTCCACTTT.

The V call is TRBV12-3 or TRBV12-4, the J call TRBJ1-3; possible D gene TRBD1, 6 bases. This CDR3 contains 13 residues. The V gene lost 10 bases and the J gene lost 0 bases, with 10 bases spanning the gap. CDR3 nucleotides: TGTGCCACCTACAGGGACTCTGGAAACACCATATATTTT. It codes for CATYRDSGNTIYF.

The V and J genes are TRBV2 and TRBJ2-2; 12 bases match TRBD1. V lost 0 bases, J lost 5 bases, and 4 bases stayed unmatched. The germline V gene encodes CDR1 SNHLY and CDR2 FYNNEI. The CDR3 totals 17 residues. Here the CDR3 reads CASSEAPGQGATGELFF. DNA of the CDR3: TGTGCCAGCAGTGAAGCACCGGGACAGGGGGCTACCGGGGAGCTGTTTTTT.

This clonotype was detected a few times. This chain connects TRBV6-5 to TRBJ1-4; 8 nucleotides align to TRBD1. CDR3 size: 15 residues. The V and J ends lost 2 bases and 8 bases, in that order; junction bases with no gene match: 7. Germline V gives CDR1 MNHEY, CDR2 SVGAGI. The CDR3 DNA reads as TGTGCCAGCAGTTACACGACAGGGGAAGTCGAAAAACTGTTTTTT. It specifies CASSYTTGEVEKLFF.

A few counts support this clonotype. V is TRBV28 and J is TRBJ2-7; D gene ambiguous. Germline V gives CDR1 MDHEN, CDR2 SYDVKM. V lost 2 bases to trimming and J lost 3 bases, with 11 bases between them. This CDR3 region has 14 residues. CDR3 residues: CASSLRYLIYEQYF. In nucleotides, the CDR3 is TGTGCCAGCAGTTTAAGGTACTTAATCTACGAGCAGTACTTC.

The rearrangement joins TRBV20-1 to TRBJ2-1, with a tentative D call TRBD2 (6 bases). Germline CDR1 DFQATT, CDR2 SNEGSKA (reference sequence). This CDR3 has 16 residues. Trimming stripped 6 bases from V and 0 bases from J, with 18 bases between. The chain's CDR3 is CSAQSWRAGSYNEQFF. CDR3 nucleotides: TGCAGTGCGCAGAGTTGGAGGGCCGGCTCCTACAATGAGCAGTTCTTC.

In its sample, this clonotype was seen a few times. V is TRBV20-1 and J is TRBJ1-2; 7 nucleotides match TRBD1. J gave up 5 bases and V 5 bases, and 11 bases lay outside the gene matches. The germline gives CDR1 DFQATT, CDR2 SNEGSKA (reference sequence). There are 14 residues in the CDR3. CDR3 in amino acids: CSAHPGGPKYGYTF. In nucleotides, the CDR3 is TGCAGTGCTCATCCAGGGGGGCCAAAATATGGCTACACCTTC.

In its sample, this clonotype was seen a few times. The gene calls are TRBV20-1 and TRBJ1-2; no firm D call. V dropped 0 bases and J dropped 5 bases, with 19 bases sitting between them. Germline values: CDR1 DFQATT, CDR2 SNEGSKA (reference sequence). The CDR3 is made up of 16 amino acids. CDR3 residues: CSARDSHAWDSYGYTF. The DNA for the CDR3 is TGCAGTGCTAGAGATTCCCATGCTTGGGATTCGTATGGCTACACCTTC.

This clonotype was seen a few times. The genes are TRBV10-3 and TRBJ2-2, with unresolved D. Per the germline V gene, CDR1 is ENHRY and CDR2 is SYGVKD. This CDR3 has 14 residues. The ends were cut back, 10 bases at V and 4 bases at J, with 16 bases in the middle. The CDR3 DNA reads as TGTGCCACCCAACCGGGCAGGAGCACCGGGGAGCTGTTTTTT. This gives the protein CATQPGRSTGELFF.

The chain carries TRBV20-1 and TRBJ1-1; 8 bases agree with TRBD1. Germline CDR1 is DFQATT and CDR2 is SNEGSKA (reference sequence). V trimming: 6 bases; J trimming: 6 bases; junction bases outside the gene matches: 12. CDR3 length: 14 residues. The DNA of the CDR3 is TGCAGTGCGCAGTCGGACAGGGAAGACCCTGAAGCTTTCTTT. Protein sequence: CSAQSDREDPEAFF.

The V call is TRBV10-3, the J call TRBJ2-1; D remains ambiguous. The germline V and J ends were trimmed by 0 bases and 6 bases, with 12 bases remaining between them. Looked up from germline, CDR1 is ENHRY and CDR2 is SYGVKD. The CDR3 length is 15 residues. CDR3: CAISESQRNPNEQFF. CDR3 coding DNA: TGTGCCATCAGTGAGTCGCAAAGGAATCCCAATGAGCAGTTCTTC.

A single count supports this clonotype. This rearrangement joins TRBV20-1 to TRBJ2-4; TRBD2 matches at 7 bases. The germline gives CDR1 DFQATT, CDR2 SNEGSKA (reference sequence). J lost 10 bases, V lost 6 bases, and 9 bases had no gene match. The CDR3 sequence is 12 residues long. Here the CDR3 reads CSAKREGAIQYF. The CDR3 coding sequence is TGCAGTGCCAAAAGGGAGGGAGCTATTCAGTACTTC.

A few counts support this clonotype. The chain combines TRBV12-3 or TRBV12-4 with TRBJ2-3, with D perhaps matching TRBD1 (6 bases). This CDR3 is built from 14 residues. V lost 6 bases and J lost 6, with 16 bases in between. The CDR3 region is CASSPTTGRDTQYF. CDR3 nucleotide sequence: TGTGCCAGCAGCCCAACCACAGGGCGGGATACGCAGTATTTT.

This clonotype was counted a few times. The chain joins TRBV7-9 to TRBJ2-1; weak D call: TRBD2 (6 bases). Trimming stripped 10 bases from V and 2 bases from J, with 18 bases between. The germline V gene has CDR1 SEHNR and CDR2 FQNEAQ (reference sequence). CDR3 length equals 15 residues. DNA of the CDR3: TGTGCCACCCTAGGAGGGCCTGACGCCTACAATGAGCAGTTCTTC. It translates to CATLGGPDAYNEQFF. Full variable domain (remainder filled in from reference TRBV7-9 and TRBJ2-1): DTGVSQNPRHKITKRGQNVTFRCDPISEHNRLYWYRQTLGQGPEFLTYFQNEAQLEKSRLLSDRFSAERPKGSFSTLEIQRTEQGDSAMYLCATLGGPDAYNEQFFGPGTRLTVL.

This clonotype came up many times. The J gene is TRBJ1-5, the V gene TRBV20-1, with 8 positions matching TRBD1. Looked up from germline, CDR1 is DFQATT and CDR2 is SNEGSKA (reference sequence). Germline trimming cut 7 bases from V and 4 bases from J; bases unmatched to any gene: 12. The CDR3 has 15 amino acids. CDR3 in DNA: TGCAGTGGACTCCAGGGGGCGGGTAATAATCAGCCCCAGCATTTT. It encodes CSGLQGAGNNQPQHF.

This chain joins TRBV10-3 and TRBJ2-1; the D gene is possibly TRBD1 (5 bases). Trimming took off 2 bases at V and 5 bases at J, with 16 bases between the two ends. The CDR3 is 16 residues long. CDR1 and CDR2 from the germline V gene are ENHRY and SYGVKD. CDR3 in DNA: TGTGCCATCAGTGAGAGTCGGACAAACATGAACAATGAGCAGTTCTTC. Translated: CAISESRTNMNNEQFF.

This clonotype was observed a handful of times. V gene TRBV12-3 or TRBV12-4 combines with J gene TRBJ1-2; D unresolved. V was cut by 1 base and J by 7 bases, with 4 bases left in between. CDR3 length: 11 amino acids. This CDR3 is CASSLDSGYTF. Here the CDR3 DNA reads TGTGCCAGCAGTTTAGACTCTGGCTACACCTTC.

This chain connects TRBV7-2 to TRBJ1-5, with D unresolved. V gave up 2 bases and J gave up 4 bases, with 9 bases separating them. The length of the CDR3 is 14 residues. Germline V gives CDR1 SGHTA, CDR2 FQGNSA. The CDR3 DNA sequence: TGTGCCAGCAGCTTAATCTTGGGGAATCAGCCCCAGCATTTT. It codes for CASSLILGNQPQHF.

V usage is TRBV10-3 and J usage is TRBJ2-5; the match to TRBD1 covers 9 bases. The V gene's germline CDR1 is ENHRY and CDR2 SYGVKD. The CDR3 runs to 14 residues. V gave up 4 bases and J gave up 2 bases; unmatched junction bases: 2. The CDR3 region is CAISGGQGQETQYF. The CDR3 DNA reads TGTGCCATCAGTGGCGGACAGGGGCAAGAGACCCAGTACTTC.

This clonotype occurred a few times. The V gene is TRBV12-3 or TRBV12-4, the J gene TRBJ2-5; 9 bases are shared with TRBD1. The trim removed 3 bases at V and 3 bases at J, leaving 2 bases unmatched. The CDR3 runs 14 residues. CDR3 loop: CASSFGTGKETQYF. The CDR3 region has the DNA TGTGCCAGCAGTTTTGGGACAGGGAAAGAGACCCAGTACTTC.

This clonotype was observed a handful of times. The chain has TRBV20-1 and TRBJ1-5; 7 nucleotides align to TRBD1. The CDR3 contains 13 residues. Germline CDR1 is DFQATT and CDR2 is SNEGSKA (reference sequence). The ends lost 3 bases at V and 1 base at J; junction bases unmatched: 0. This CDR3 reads CSASRGSNQPQHF. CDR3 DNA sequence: TGCAGTGCTAGCAGGGGGAGCAATCAGCCCCAGCATTTT.

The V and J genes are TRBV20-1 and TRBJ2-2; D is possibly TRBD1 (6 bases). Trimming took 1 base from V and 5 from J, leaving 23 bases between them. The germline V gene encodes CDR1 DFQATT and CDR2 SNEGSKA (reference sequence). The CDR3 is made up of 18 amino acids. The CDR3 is CSARANPLLTGFTGELFF. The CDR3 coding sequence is TGCAGTGCTAGAGCAAACCCCTTATTAACAGGGTTTACCGGGGAGCTGTTTTTT.

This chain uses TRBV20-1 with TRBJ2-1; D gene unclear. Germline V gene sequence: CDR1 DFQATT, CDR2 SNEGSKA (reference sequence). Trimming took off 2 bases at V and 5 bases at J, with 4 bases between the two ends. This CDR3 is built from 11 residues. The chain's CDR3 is CSARLDNEQFF. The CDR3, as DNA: TGCAGTGCTAGACTTGACAATGAGCAGTTCTTC.

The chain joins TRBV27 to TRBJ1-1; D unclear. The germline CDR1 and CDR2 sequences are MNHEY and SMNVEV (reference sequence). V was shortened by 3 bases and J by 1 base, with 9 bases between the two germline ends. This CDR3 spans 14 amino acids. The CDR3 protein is CASSFRPGNTEAFF. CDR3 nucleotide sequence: TGTGCCAGCAGTTTCAGGCCAGGGAACACTGAAGCTTTCTTT.

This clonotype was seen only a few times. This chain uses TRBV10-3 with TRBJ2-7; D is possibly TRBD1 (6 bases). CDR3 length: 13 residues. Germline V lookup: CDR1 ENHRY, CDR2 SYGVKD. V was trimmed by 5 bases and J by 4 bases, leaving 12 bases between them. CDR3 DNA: TGTGCCATCAGTACTGGGGGCTTTTACGAGCAGTACTTC. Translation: CAISTGGFYEQYF.

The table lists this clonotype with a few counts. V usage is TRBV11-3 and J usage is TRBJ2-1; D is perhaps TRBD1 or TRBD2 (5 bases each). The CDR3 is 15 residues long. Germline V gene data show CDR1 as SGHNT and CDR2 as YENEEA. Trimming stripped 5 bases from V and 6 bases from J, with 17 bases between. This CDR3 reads CASSRPVGAGNEQFF. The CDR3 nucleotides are TGTGCCAGCAGCAGACCCGTTGGGGCGGGCAATGAGCAGTTCTTC.

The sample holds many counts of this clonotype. DNA for the CDR3: TGCGCCAGCAGCCAAGATCTGGTGCTCACTGAAGCTTTCTTT. Translated, it gives CASSQDLVLTEAFF. The rearrangement links TRBV4-3 to TRBJ1-1; D unresolved. The V end was cut by 0 bases, the J end by 4 bases, with 9 bases between. The CDR3 spans 14 residues. The germline CDR1 and CDR2 sequences are LGHNA and YSLEER.

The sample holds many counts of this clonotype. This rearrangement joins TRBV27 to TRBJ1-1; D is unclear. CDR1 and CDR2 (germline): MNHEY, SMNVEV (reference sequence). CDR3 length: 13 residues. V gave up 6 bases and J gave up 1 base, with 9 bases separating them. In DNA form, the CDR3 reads TGTGCCAGCAGCTTGGCAGGGAACACTGAAGCTTTCTTT. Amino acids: CASSLAGNTEAFF.

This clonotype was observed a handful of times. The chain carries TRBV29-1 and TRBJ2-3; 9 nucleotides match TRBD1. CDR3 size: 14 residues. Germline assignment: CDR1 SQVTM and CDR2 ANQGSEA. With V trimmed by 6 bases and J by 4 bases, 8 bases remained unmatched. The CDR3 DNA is TGCAGCGTCTACCGGGACAGGGCGGCAGATACGCAGTATTTT. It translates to CSVYRDRAADTQYF.

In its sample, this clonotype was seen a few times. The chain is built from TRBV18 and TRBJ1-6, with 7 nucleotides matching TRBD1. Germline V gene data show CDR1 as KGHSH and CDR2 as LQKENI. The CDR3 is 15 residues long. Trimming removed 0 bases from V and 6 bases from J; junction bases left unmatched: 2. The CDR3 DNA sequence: TGTGCCAGCTCACCACCTCACAGGGGTAATTCACCCCTCCACTTT. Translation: CASSPPHRGNSPLHF.